The 31 T cell receptor beta chains given below trace back to one sample, sequenced in a study of T cell responses to AZD1222 COVID-19 vaccine. TCRdb's copy holds only in-frame clones and misses some; the assay was immunoSEQ multiplex PCR. The sample has 110,000 to 150,000 clones, approximately 83% seen once. Source: peripheral blood, taken on day 0 of AZD1222 vaccination. These TCRs come from an adult in good health.

The chain joins TRBV2 to TRBJ1-2, with D possibly TRBD1 on 6 matching bases. CDR1 is SNHLY, CDR2 FYNNEI, per germline. CDR3 length: 14 amino acids. Trimming took off 4 bases at V and 1 base at J, with 10 bases between the two ends. Here the CDR3 DNA reads TGTGCCAGCAGTGTCTTAGGGGGTAACTATGGCTACACCTTC. This codes for CASSVLGGNYGYTF.

The chain has TRBV3-1 (or the pseudogene TRBV3-2) and TRBJ1-2; TRBD1 matches at 7 bases. V was clipped by 3 bases and J by 3 bases; unmatched bases: 4. Germline V gene sequence: CDR1 LGHDT, CDR2 YNNKEL (reference sequence). The CDR3 is 14 residues long. The CDR3 DNA follows: TGTGCCAGCAGCCACGGACAGGACTACTATGGCTACACCTTC. Amino acid sequence: CASSHGQDYYGYTF.

This sequence joins TRBV9 and TRBJ2-3; D is unclear. CDR1 and CDR2 (germline): SGDLS, YYNGEE. V was pared by 0 bases and J by 1 base, with 3 bases between. CDR3 size: 13 residues. The CDR3 coding sequence is TGTGCCAGCAGCGTAGGGGGCACAGATACGCAGTATTTT. Translated: CASSVGGTDTQYF.

In DNA form, the CDR3 reads TGTGCCAGCAGTTTCCGGACTCACTACGAGCAGTACTTC. Translation gives CASSFRTHYEQYF. The chain has TRBV6-5 and TRBJ2-7, with a possible D match to TRBD2 (5 bases). The V gene's germline CDR1 is MNHEY and CDR2 SVGAGI. With 4 bases removed from V and 3 bases from J, the gap between germline ends came to 10 bases. This CDR3 is 13 amino acids long.

V is TRBV28 and J is TRBJ2-5; 11 bases are shared with TRBD2. This CDR3 comprises 15 residues. Germline V gene data show CDR1 as MDHEN and CDR2 as SYDVKM. The V and J ends lost 3 bases and 6 bases, in that order; junction bases with no gene match: 6. CDR3 loop: CASSFSGGVVKTQYF. The DNA for the CDR3 is TGTGCCAGCAGTTTTAGCGGGGGGGTCGTAAAGACCCAGTACTTC.

The chain employs TRBV19 and TRBJ1-6; tentative D call: TRBD1 (5 bases). Trimming left V 3 bases short and J 10 bases short, with 16 bases between. CDR3 length: 15 amino acids. Looked up from germline, CDR1 is LNHDA and CDR2 is SQIVND (reference sequence). CDR3 sequence: CASSIGPRWGSPLHF. Written as DNA, the CDR3 is TGTGCCAGTAGTATCGGGCCTCGTTGGGGGTCACCCCTCCACTTT.

The rearrangement joins TRBV5-5 to TRBJ1-3; D gene ambiguous. The CDR3 loop spans 13 amino acids. Per germline, CDR1 SGHKS and CDR2 YYEKEE (reference sequence). V was shortened by 1 base and J by 3 bases, with 5 bases between the two germline ends. CDR3 DNA sequence: TGTGCCAGCAGCTTGTCAGATGGAAACACCATATATTTT. Protein: CASSLSDGNTIYF. Full variable domain (rest looked up from reference TRBV5-5 and TRBJ1-3): DAGVTQSPTHLIKTRGQQVTLRCSPISGHKSVSWYQQVLGQGPQFIFQYYEKEERGRGNFPDRFSARQFPNYSSELNVNALLLGDSALYLCASSLSDGNTIYFGEGSWLTVV.

The V and J genes are TRBV19 and TRBJ2-2, with TRBD2 identical over 7 bases. The V gene's germline CDR1 is LNHDA and CDR2 SQIVND (reference sequence). The length of the CDR3 is 16 residues. With V trimmed by 4 bases and J by 5 bases, 10 bases remained unmatched. For the CDR3, the DNA is TGTGCCAGTAGTAGGGGCGGGGAGGGGAGGACCGGGGAGCTGTTTTTT. It translates to CASSRGGEGRTGELFF. The whole variable domain, remainder taken from reference TRBV19 and TRBJ2-2, is DGGITQSPKYLFRKEGQNVTLSCEQNLNHDAMYWYRQDPGQGLRLIYYSQIVNDFQKGDIAEGYSVSREKKESFPLTVTSAQKNPTAFYLCASSRGGEGRTGELFFGEGSRLTVL.

The chain couples TRBV11-2 to TRBJ1-6; 10 positions match TRBD1. The junction had 4 bases not matched to a gene; V was cut back by 5 bases and J by 9 bases. Germline V gene data show CDR1 as SGHAT and CDR2 as FQNNGV. The CDR3 is 14 amino acids. The CDR3 here is CASSPGTGVSPLHF. In nucleotides, the CDR3 is TGTGCCAGCAGCCCCGGGACAGGGGTTTCACCCCTCCACTTT.

This chain joins TRBV27 and TRBJ1-2; TRBD1 matches 12 bases. CDR3 length equals 14 residues. Germline V gene lookup returns CDR1 MNHEY and CDR2 SMNVEV (reference sequence). V shed 4 bases, J shed 6 bases, and the junction held 3 bases outside the gene matches. The CDR3 coding sequence is TGTGCCAGCAGTTCGGGACAGGGGGCTGATGGCTACACCTTC. As protein: CASSSGQGADGYTF.

This chain joins TRBV7-2 and TRBJ2-1, with D perhaps matching TRBD2 (5 bases). Per the germline V gene, CDR1 is SGHTA and CDR2 is FQGNSA. CDR3 size: 15 residues. V lost 0 bases and J 3 bases, leaving 9 bases between the germline ends. The CDR3 coding sequence is TGTGCCAGCAGCTTAGCCCGGGGTTACTACAATGAGCAGTTCTTC. This gives the protein CASSLARGYYNEQFF.

The chain recombines TRBV7-8 with TRBJ1-3; 8 bases are a match to TRBD1. Per germline, CDR1 SGHVS and CDR2 FQNEAQ. Losses at the gene ends were 3 bases for V and 4 bases for J; bases not matched to a gene: 8. There are 16 residues in the CDR3. The CDR3 bases are TGTGCCAGCAGCTTGACACCAGGGGGCTGGGGAAACACCATATATTTT. It yields the protein CASSLTPGGWGNTIYF.

The V call is TRBV6-5, the J call TRBJ2-1, with 7 bases aligning to TRBD2. The length of the CDR3 is 14 residues. Germline assignment: CDR1 MNHEY and CDR2 SVGAGI. The trim removed 2 bases at V and 8 bases at J, leaving 6 bases unmatched. The CDR3 here is CASSYGGGVYEQFF. The CDR3 nucleotides read TGTGCCAGCAGTTACGGGGGAGGGGTATATGAGCAGTTCTTC.

The V call is TRBV30, the J call TRBJ1-4, with D unclear. Trimming cost V 3 bases and J 3 bases, with 11 bases left between them. The CDR3 is 14 residues long. Germline V gene lookup returns CDR1 GTSNPN and CDR2 SVGIG (reference sequence). CDR3 nucleotide sequence: TGTGCCTGGAGCCTAGGTGGAGCTAATGAAAAACTGTTTTTT. Residues: CAWSLGGANEKLFF.

The rearrangement links TRBV18 to TRBJ2-3, with 11 bases aligning to TRBD2. Germline V gene sequence: CDR1 KGHSH, CDR2 LQKENI. J gave up 0 bases and V 3 bases, and 5 bases lay outside the gene matches. The CDR3 is made up of 17 amino acids. The CDR3 is CASSPLPSGGSTDTQYF. CDR3 bases: TGTGCCAGCTCACCTCTCCCTAGCGGGGGGAGCACAGATACGCAGTATTTT.

The CDR3 DNA is TGTGCTAGTGGTTTGGGCACGAGCCACGAGCAGTTCTTC. It is translated as CASGLGTSHEQFF. The V call is TRBV12-5, the J call TRBJ2-1; D unresolved. Germline V gene lookup returns CDR1 LGHNT and CDR2 FRNRAP. Trimming took 1 base from V and 10 from J, leaving 11 bases between them. This CDR3 has 13 amino acids. The whole variable domain, remainder taken from reference TRBV12-5 and TRBJ2-1, is DARVTQTPRHKVTEMGQEVTMRCQPILGHNTVFWYRQTMMQGLELLAYFRNRAPLDDSGMPKDRFSAEMPDATLATLKIQPSEPRDSAVYFCASGLGTSHEQFFGPGTRLTVL.

In its sample, this clone was seen once. This rearrangement joins TRBV4-2 to TRBJ2-7, with TRBD2 identical over 7 bases. CDR1 LGHNA and CDR2 YNFKEQ come from the germline V gene. The CDR3 is made up of 15 amino acids. V lost 0 bases and J lost 2; bases outside the gene matches: 4. The CDR3 DNA reads TGTGCCAGCAGCCAAGAAACGGCGGGGGCCTACGAGCAGTACTTC. It specifies CASSQETAGAYEQYF.

The chain employs TRBV2 and TRBJ2-4; a weak D match, TRBD1 (5 bases). Germline loops: CDR1 SNHLY, CDR2 FYNNEI. V was cut by 6 bases and J by 5 bases, with 14 bases left in between. The CDR3 length is 14 residues. This chain's CDR3 is CASSEWGQENIQYF. The CDR3 DNA reads as TGTGCCAGCAGCGAGTGGGGCCAGGAAAACATTCAGTACTTC.

V and J are TRBV7-9 and TRBJ1-4, with D unresolved. Trimming took off 1 base at V and 11 bases at J, with 14 bases between the two ends. Germline CDR1 is SEHNR and CDR2 is FQNEAQ (reference sequence). This CDR3 has 14 residues. The CDR3 nucleotides read TGTGCCAGCAGCTTAGAGTCGGGGTATAGGAAACTGTTTTTT. It is translated as CASSLESGYRKLFF.

This clone was picked up one time. The chain employs TRBV2 and TRBJ2-7; possible D gene TRBD2, 6 bases. Germline CDR1 SNHLY, CDR2 FYNNEI. V lost 6 bases and J 4 bases, leaving 16 bases between the germline ends. This CDR3 has 14 amino acids. This CDR3 reads CASRTRTTSYEQYF. The CDR3 DNA reads as TGTGCCAGCAGGACAAGGACTACCTCATACGAGCAGTACTTC.

V usage is TRBV11-2 and J usage is TRBJ2-1; D could derive from TRBD1 or TRBD2 (5 bases each). This CDR3 region has 12 residues. Germline CDR1 and CDR2: SGHAT and FQNNGV. V dropped 5 bases and J dropped 12 bases, with 14 bases sitting between them. In DNA, the CDR3 is TGTGCCAGCAGCGCTGATCCGAGGGGGCAGTTCTTC. Translation gives CASSADPRGQFF.

This chain joins TRBV10-1 and TRBJ2-1; D uncertain. The germline gives CDR1 WNHNN, CDR2 SYGVQD (reference sequence). V lost 5 bases to trimming and J lost 8 bases, with 7 bases between them. There are 11 residues in the CDR3. DNA of the CDR3: TGCGCCAGCAGTAACCTCGATGAGCAGTTCTTC. The encoded protein is CASSNLDEQFF.

This rearrangement joins TRBV7-2 to TRBJ2-3; D call uncertain. Trimming shortened V by 5 bases and J by 5 bases, and 11 bases separated the two germline ends. The germline gives CDR1 SGHTA, CDR2 FQGNSA. The CDR3 has 13 residues. Written as DNA, the CDR3 is TGTGCCAGCAGCCTTAACACCCTAGATACGCAGTATTTT. Amino acids: CASSLNTLDTQYF.

The chain joins TRBV15 to TRBJ1-1; D gene ambiguous. The V and J ends lost 0 bases and 4 bases respectively, with 15 bases between them. The length of the CDR3 is 16 residues. Germline V CDR1 and CDR2: LNHNV, YYDKDF (reference sequence). The CDR3 loop reads CATSRDKGRWGTEAFF. The CDR3 region has the DNA TGTGCCACCAGCAGAGATAAGGGAAGGTGGGGCACTGAAGCTTTCTTT.

The genes are TRBV7-2 and TRBJ2-1; D gene uncertain. The V and J ends lost 1 base and 4 bases respectively, with 11 bases between them. The CDR3 has 15 residues. Germline values: CDR1 SGHTA, CDR2 FQGNSA. As DNA, the CDR3 is TGTGCCAGCAGCTTAGTCGTAGCCGGTTACAATGAGCAGTTCTTC. This codes for CASSLVVAGYNEQFF.

This rearrangement joins TRBV6-5 to TRBJ1-4; tentative D call: TRBD1 (6 bases). From germline, CDR1 is MNHEY and CDR2 SVGAGI. This CDR3 has 15 residues. V dropped 5 bases and J dropped 6 bases, with 16 bases sitting between them. The DNA of the CDR3 is TGTGCCAGCAGTACCACAGGCAGGGGTGATGAAAAACTGTTTTTT. This encodes CASSTTGRGDEKLFF.

About this clone itself: Other nucleotide sequences from this sample produce the same CDR3. The chain joins TRBV5-1 to TRBJ1-5; D unclear. The CDR3 sequence is 13 residues long. Germline CDR1 and CDR2: SGHRS and YFSETQ. The V gene lost 4 bases and the J gene lost 0 bases, with 5 bases spanning the gap. Here the CDR3 DNA reads TGCGCCAGCAGCGTAGATAGCAATCAGCCCCAGCATTTT. It is translated as CASSVDSNQPQHF.

The J gene is TRBJ2-7, the V gene TRBV18, with D tentatively TRBD2 (5 bases). The CDR3 consists of 14 residues. Germline CDR1 reads KGHSH; CDR2 reads LQKENI. The V end lost 2 bases, the J end lost 0 bases, and 8 bases lay between the germline ends. CDR3 sequence reads: CASSPVGNSYEQYF. CDR3 DNA sequence: TGTGCCAGCTCACCAGTCGGGAACTCCTACGAGCAGTACTTC.

This chain connects TRBV6-6 to TRBJ1-4, with 7 bases that match TRBD1. The CDR3 sequence is 14 residues long. Losses at the gene ends were 6 bases for V and 4 bases for J; bases not matched to a gene: 5. Germline CDR1 MNHNY, CDR2 SVGAGI (reference sequence). The CDR3 DNA reads as TGTGCCAGCAGCTCTCAGGGGGTTAATGAAAAACTGTTTTTT. It encodes CASSSQGVNEKLFF.

V and J are TRBV27 and TRBJ1-2; D might be TRBD1 (6 bases). The CDR3 is 14 amino acids. From germline, CDR1 is MNHEY and CDR2 SMNVEV (reference sequence). V was clipped by 5 bases and J by 5 bases, with 15 bases between them. The CDR3 protein is CASSPQRQAYGYTF. The CDR3 region has the DNA TGTGCCAGCAGTCCCCAGAGACAGGCATATGGCTACACCTTC.

V usage is TRBV30 and J usage is TRBJ1-6; D is possibly TRBD1 (5 bases). The CDR3 totals 14 residues. Trimming took off 6 bases at V and 9 bases at J, with 18 bases between the two ends. In germline, CDR1 is GTSNPN, CDR2 SVGIG (reference sequence). The CDR3 bases are TGTGCCTGCAGAGGGGCCTTGGGAAGTTCACCCCTCCACTTT. Translating gives CACRGALGSSPLHF.